The present entry profiles one T cell receptor (beta chain) with its context. Its antigen is undetermined. This entry comes from a study of CD8+ T cells in alopecia areata. As for the study in general: For the treated group, dosing was oral tofacitinib at 5 to 10 mg twice daily. The share of scalp area affected provided the severity score for treated patients. Study-level results: Scalp sequencing captures resident alphabeta T cells of normal skin too.

The CDR3 contains 12 residues. V lost 3 bases and J lost 2, with 5 bases in between. The germline CDR1 and CDR2 sequences are SGHTA and FQGNSA. The sequencing template was cDNA reverse transcribed from extracted RNA. Libraries were prepared by immunoSEQ multiplex PCR; TCRdb keeps only in-frame clonotypes and omits some of them. The sample has 200,000 to 250,000 clones, less than 65% seen once. As for treatment: oral pan-JAK inhibitor, 5-10 mg twice daily. Collected material from alopecia areata patients comprised lesional scalp punch biopsies and peripheral blood. V is TRBV7-2 and J is TRBJ2-7, with no clear D. The TCR comes from a human donor with alopecia areata. The sample consisted of CD4+ T cells sorted from blood, taken at week 4, from a patient treated with tofacitinib. CDR3 sequence: CASSFLTYEQYF. The DNA for the CDR3 is TGTGCCAGCAGCTTCCTCACCTACGAGCAGTACTTC. The full variable domain, in which reference TRBV7-2 and TRBJ2-7 provide the parts outside the CDR3, is GAGVSQSPSNKVTEKGKDVELRCDPISGHTALYWYRQSLGQGLEFLIYFQGNSAPDKSGLPSDRFSAERTGGSVSTLTIQRTQQEDSAVYLCASSFLTYEQYFGPGTRLTVT.